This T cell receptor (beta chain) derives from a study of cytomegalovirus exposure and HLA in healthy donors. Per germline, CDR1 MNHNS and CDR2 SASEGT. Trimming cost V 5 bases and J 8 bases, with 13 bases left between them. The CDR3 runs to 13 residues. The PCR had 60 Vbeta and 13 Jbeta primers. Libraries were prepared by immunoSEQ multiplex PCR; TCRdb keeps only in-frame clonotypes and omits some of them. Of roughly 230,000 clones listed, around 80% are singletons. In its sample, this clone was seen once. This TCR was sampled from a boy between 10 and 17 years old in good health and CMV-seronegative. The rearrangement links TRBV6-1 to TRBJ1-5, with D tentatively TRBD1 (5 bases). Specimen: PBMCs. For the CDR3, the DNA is TGTGCCAGCAGTACCCCCAGGGCTGAGCCCCAGCATTTT. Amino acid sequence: CASSTPRAEPQHF.